The 3 T cell receptor beta chains presented below share a single source sample, sequenced in a study of regulatory T cells in long-lasting Graves disease. Time point given: newly diagnosed GD, antithyroid drugs for less than 3 months. The authors made the TCR library using RNA they extracted from PBMCs. CDR3-region Arm-PCR and iRepertoire HTBI primers produced the TCR beta libraries. TCRdb processed the multiplex PCR reads anew with MiXCR; each CDR3 protein has one entry. The sample yields 370,000 or so distinct CDR3 sequences, 15% to 20% seen once. This sample also belongs to another study, concerning T cells in Graves' hyperthyroidism and ophthalmopathy.

The starting material was peripheral blood mononuclear cells (PBMCs), obtained at new diagnosis, from a patient treated with antithyroid drugs. The receptors here all came from a woman between 18 and 29 years old with Graves disease.

CDR3 sequence reads: CASSQVGTDQETQYF. The CDR3, as DNA: TGTGCCAGCAGCCAAGTCGGGACAGACCAAGAGACCCAGTACTTC. The chain carries TRBV3-1 and TRBJ2-5; 7 bases fit TRBD1. Germline trimming cut 1 base from V and 0 bases from J; bases unmatched to any gene: 2. Germline-derived CDR1 and CDR2 are LGHDT and YNNKEL (reference sequence). The CDR3 is 15 residues long.

This clonotype was seen a handful of times. This rearrangement joins TRBV20-1 to TRBJ2-3, with TRBD1 matching over 8 bases. Germline V gives CDR1 DFQATT, CDR2 SNEGSKA (reference sequence). There are 15 residues in the CDR3. Trimming removed 6 bases from V and 5 bases from J; junction bases left unmatched: 13. The CDR3 coding sequence is TGCAGTGCCACCCCGGGCAGGGGGCTTGGAGATACGCAGTATTTT. It encodes CSATPGRGLGDTQYF.

This chain links TRBV12-3 or TRBV12-4 with TRBJ1-2; TRBD1 is a possible D gene (5 bases). The V end lost 10 bases, the J end lost 4 bases, and 13 bases lay between the germline ends. The CDR3 runs 12 residues. CDR3 amino acids: CATWRQIYGYTF. CDR3 coding DNA: TGTGCCACTTGGAGACAGATCTATGGCTACACCTTC.